The 13 T cell receptor beta chains listed next were all sequenced from one sample in a study of blood T cell repertoires in COVID-19. Produced via immunoSEQ multiplex PCR; TCRdb's table is partial and in-frame only. The top ten clones hold approximately 4% of a sample with about 150,000 clones, 75% to 90% of them seen once. The material sequenced was PBMCs or T cells enriched from blood (not recorded which). These TCRs come from a woman aged 40 to 50 who had been exposed to COVID-19.

This chain uses TRBV27 with TRBJ2-7; maybe TRBD1 (6 bases). Germline CDR1 and CDR2: MNHEY and SMNVEV (reference sequence). There are 13 residues in the CDR3. V gave up 5 bases and J gave up 4 bases, with 12 bases separating them. The CDR3 nucleotides read TGTGCCAGCAGTGTCGTACAGGGTTACGAGCAGTACTTC. Residues: CASSVVQGYEQYF.

V is TRBV11-3 and J is TRBJ2-7, with 9 bases matching TRBD1. Germline CDR1 SGHNT, CDR2 YENEEA. The V segment lost 4 bases and the J segment 4 bases; nucleotides outside the gene matches: 8. This CDR3 is built from 15 residues. The CDR3 protein is CASSSRDRVKYEQYF. The CDR3 DNA reads TGTGCCAGCAGCTCCCGGGACAGGGTTAAATACGAGCAGTACTTC.

This clone was seen a few times. The rearrangement joins TRBV24-1 to TRBJ2-2; 8 nucleotides match TRBD2. The germline gives CDR1 KGHDR, CDR2 SFDVKD. V shed 5 bases and J 0 bases; nucleotides not matched to a gene: 10. The CDR3 sequence is 18 residues long. CDR3 sequence: CATSANTGGFANTGELFF. DNA for the CDR3: TGTGCCACCAGTGCCAATACGGGGGGGTTCGCGAACACCGGGGAGCTGTTTTTT.

This clone was counted a single time. The CDR3 is CASSQSNTEAFF. In nucleotides, the CDR3 is TGTGCCAGCAGCCAATCAAACACTGAAGCTTTCTTT. The chain links TRBV7-9 to TRBJ1-1; D is undetermined. The V gene lost 5 bases and the J gene lost 2 bases, with 6 bases spanning the gap. The germline CDR1 and CDR2 sequences are SEHNR and FQNEAQ (reference sequence). This CDR3 contains 12 residues.

The J gene is TRBJ2-1, the V gene TRBV19, with D possibly being TRBD1 (6 bases). Germline lookup yields CDR1 LNHDA and CDR2 SQIVND (reference sequence). Trimming removed 0 bases at V and 7 bases at J, with 16 bases between. The CDR3 contains 16 residues. The CDR3 spells CASSIDAAQGQNEQFF. The CDR3 DNA sequence: TGTGCCAGTAGTATAGATGCGGCGCAGGGGCAGAATGAGCAGTTCTTC.

This clone was observed a single time. The V and J genes are TRBV5-1 and TRBJ2-7, with D possibly being TRBD1 (5 bases). CDR3 length equals 13 residues. CDR1 is SGHRS, CDR2 YFSETQ, per germline. Trimming removed 3 bases at V and 4 bases at J, with 11 bases between. In nucleotides, the CDR3 is TGCGCCAGCAGCTCGGATACAGGTTACGAGCAGTACTTC. It translates to CASSSDTGYEQYF.

V is TRBV19 and J is TRBJ2-5, with 13 bases fitting TRBD2. The CDR3 loop spans 16 amino acids. Unmatched junction bases numbered 8, after V lost 3 bases and J lost 7 bases. Germline CDR1 LNHDA, CDR2 SQIVND (reference sequence). Here the CDR3 DNA reads TGTGCCAGTAGTATCAGGACTAGCGGGGGACTCGCGACCCAGTACTTC. Translated, it gives CASSIRTSGGLATQYF.

The chain is built from TRBV10-2 and TRBJ1-1; D not resolved. The CDR3 has 15 amino acids. Trimming stripped 4 bases from V and 2 bases from J, with 14 bases between. Germline V gives CDR1 WSHSY, CDR2 SAAADI. CDR3 region: CASSADLGSNTEAFF. The CDR3 DNA is TGCGCCAGCAGTGCCGACCTAGGCTCCAACACTGAAGCTTTCTTT.

This rearrangement joins TRBV6-6 to TRBJ1-2; no clear D. V lost 2 bases and J 0 bases, leaving 10 bases between the germline ends. Germline V gene sequence: CDR1 MNHNY, CDR2 SVGAGI (reference sequence). CDR3 length: 15 residues. CDR3 loop: CASSYAADTNYGYTF. The CDR3 DNA reads as TGTGCCAGCAGTTACGCCGCGGATACTAACTATGGCTACACCTTC.

This clone has only one observation. The V call is TRBV6-5, the J call TRBJ1-2; 7 nucleotides agree with TRBD1. The CDR3 is 14 amino acids. Trimming at V came to 6 bases and at J to 5 bases, leaving 9 bases not matched to a gene. From germline, CDR1 is MNHEY and CDR2 SVGAGI. DNA of the CDR3: TGTGCCAGCAGGTCCCACGGGACAGAATATGGCTACACCTTC. This gives the protein CASRSHGTEYGYTF.

The J gene is TRBJ1-5, the V gene TRBV2, with 8 bases that match TRBD1. The CDR3 is made up of 13 amino acids. V lost 6 bases, J lost 5 bases, and 3 bases stayed unmatched. In germline, CDR1 is SNHLY, CDR2 FYNNEI. This CDR3 reads CASSLRGHQPQHF. The CDR3 nucleotides are TGTGCCAGCAGCCTCAGGGGGCATCAGCCCCAGCATTTT.

This clone was recorded a few times. The V and J genes are TRBV3-1 (or the pseudogene TRBV3-2) and TRBJ2-7; D is uncertain. V was shortened by 0 bases and J by 5 bases, with 5 bases between the two germline ends. CDR1 and CDR2 (germline): LGHDT, YNNKEL (reference sequence). The CDR3 extends over 12 amino acids. The CDR3 sequence is CASSQDIDEQYF. The CDR3 DNA is TGTGCCAGCAGCCAAGATATCGACGAGCAGTACTTC.

The chain couples TRBV10-1 to TRBJ1-5; weak D call: TRBD1 (6 bases). The germline gives CDR1 WNHNN, CDR2 SYGVQD (reference sequence). The V end was cut by 3 bases, the J end by 6 bases, with 15 bases between. The CDR3 totals 15 residues. The DNA of the CDR3 is TGCGCCAGCAGTGAACTCGACAGGAATCGTCAGCCCCAGCATTTT. Protein product: CASSELDRNRQPQHF.